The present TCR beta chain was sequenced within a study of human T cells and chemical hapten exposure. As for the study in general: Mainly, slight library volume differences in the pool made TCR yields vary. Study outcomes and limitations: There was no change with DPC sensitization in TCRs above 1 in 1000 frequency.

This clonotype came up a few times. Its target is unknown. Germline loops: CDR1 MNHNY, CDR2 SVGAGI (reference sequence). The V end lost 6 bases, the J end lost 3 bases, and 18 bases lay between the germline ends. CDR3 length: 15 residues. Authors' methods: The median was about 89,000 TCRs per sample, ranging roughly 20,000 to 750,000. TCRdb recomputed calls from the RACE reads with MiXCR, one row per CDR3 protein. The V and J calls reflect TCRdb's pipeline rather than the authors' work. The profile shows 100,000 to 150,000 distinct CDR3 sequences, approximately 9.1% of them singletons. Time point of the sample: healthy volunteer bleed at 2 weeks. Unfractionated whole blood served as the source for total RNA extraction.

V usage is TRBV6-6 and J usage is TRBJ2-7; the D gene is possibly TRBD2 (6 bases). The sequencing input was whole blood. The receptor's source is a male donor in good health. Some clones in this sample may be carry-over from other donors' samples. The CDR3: CASRLALGPHYEQYF. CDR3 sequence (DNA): TGTGCCAGCAGACTAGCATTGGGGCCCCACTACGAGCAGTACTTC.